Below are 12 T cell receptor beta chains sequenced from a single sample in a study of T cell responses to AZD1222 COVID-19 vaccine (dated by TCRdb to about 2021). The sample's time point label is to be understood as: baseline before first vaccination. The library was generated by the immunoSEQ multiplex PCR assay. TCRdb limited this immuneACCESS table to in-frame rearrangements with V and J called. A share of clones is missing; checked studies link under half to unresolved V genes, and the rest is unexplained. For this sample the table gives roughly 190,000 clones, of which about nine tenths were detected only once. The top ten hold roughly 0.98% of the sample. The sequences come from peripheral blood, collected on day 0 of AZD1222 vaccination. The origin of the receptors is an adult in good health.

This chain links TRBV10-2 with TRBJ2-1; 8 bases are a match to TRBD2. V dropped 6 bases and J dropped 5; count of bases not matched to a gene: 12. This CDR3 has 16 residues. The V gene's germline CDR1 is WSHSY and CDR2 SAAADI. In nucleotides, the CDR3 is TGCGCCAGCAGCAGGACTAGCCGCCCTCCCCACAATGAGCAGTTCTTC. Translated, it gives CASSRTSRPPHNEQFF.

CDR3 nucleotide sequence: TGCGCCAGCAGTGTTACAGGGGAAAACATTCAGTACTTC. It is translated as CASSVTGENIQYF. The rearrangement uses TRBV10-2 and TRBJ2-4; 7 bases map to TRBD1. With V trimmed by 4 bases and J by 5 bases, 2 bases remained unmatched. The CDR3 has 13 residues. The V gene's germline CDR1 is WSHSY and CDR2 SAAADI.

This rearrangement joins TRBV5-1 to TRBJ2-7; 8 bases match TRBD1. CDR3 length: 21 amino acids. V shed 4 bases and J 1 base; nucleotides not matched to a gene: 25. Per the germline V gene, CDR1 is SGHRS and CDR2 is YFSETQ. CDR3 residues: CASSPGGRDRIFAGASYEQYF. The CDR3 bases are TGCGCCAGCAGCCCGGGTGGCCGGGACAGGATTTTCGCCGGGGCTTCCTACGAGCAGTACTTC. The whole variable domain, filled in from reference TRBV5-1 and TRBJ2-7, reads KAGVTQTPRYLIKTRGQQVTLSCSPISGHRSVSWYQQTPGQGLQFLFEYFSETQRNKGNFPGRFSGRQFSNSRSEMNVSTLELGDSALYLCASSPGGRDRIFAGASYEQYFGPGTRLTVT.

The rearrangement uses TRBV7-2 and TRBJ2-7; no clear D gene. CDR3 length: 13 amino acids. Trimming stripped 1 base from V and 3 bases from J, with 7 bases between. Germline CDR1 SGHTA, CDR2 FQGNSA. CDR3 amino acids: CASSLGLHYEQYF. The CDR3 coding sequence is TGTGCCAGCAGCTTAGGCCTTCACTACGAGCAGTACTTC.

The V call is TRBV27, the J call TRBJ2-7; no definite D call. V was cut by 3 bases and J by 0 bases, with 12 bases left in between. This CDR3 region has 15 residues. CDR1 MNHEY and CDR2 SMNVEV come from the germline V gene (reference sequence). This CDR3 is CASSFLLGYSYEQYF. Written as DNA, the CDR3 is TGTGCCAGCAGTTTCCTTCTAGGATACTCCTACGAGCAGTACTTC.

The chain combines TRBV19 with TRBJ2-3; 14 bases align to TRBD2. V gave up 5 bases and J gave up 2 bases; unmatched junction bases: 3. Per the germline V gene, CDR1 is LNHDA and CDR2 is SQIVND (reference sequence). The CDR3 covers 16 residues. The CDR3 reads CASSPGLAGATDTQYF. CDR3 nucleotide sequence: TGTGCCAGTAGTCCGGGACTAGCGGGAGCCACAGATACGCAGTATTTT.

The rearrangement joins TRBV11-2 to TRBJ2-5; TRBD2 matches at 8 bases. Germline V gene sequence: CDR1 SGHAT, CDR2 FQNNGV. The CDR3 runs 14 residues. V lost 1 base and J lost 5; bases outside the gene matches: 3. Here the CDR3 reads CASSLGREVETQYF. The CDR3 nucleotides are TGTGCCAGCAGCTTAGGGCGGGAGGTGGAGACCCAGTACTTC.

The V and J genes are TRBV5-6 and TRBJ2-1, with D unclear. This CDR3 spans 12 amino acids. Trimming removed 2 bases from V and 7 bases from J, with 7 bases in between. Germline CDR1 reads SGHDT; CDR2 reads YYEEEE. In nucleotides, the CDR3 is TGTGCCAGCAGCTTAATTGGTAATGAGCAGTTCTTC. Translation: CASSLIGNEQFF. The complete variable domain, with remaining parts taken from reference TRBV5-6 and TRBJ2-1, reads DAGVTQSPTHLIKTRGQQVTLRCSPKSGHDTVSWYQQALGQGPQFIFQYYEEEERQRGNFPDRFSGHQFPNYSSELNVNALLLGDSALYLCASSLIGNEQFFGPGTRLTVL.

J is TRBJ1-2 and V is TRBV7-8; D perhaps matches TRBD1 (6 bases). CDR3 length: 16 residues. CDR1 and CDR2 (germline): SGHVS, FQNEAQ. The V end lost 5 bases, the J end lost 6 bases, and 22 bases lay between the germline ends. The CDR3, as DNA: TGTGCCAGCAGCCTAAATGGGGAAACGAGGGGGAATGGCTACACCTTC. It encodes CASSLNGETRGNGYTF.

CDR3 amino acids: CASSEPGGRPEKLFF. The CDR3 bases are TGTGCCAGCAGTGAACCGGGAGGGCGGCCTGAAAAACTGTTTTTT. V is TRBV27 and J is TRBJ1-4; D is ambiguous. CDR3 length: 15 amino acids. Trimming removed 5 bases at V and 7 bases at J, with 17 bases between. Germline V gene data show CDR1 as MNHEY and CDR2 as SMNVEV (reference sequence). The whole variable domain, filled in from reference TRBV27 and TRBJ1-4, reads EAQVTQNPRYLITVTGKKLTVTCSQNMNHEYMSWYRQDPGLGLRQIYYSMNVEVTDKGDVPEGYKVSRKEKRNFPLILESPSPNQTSLYFCASSEPGGRPEKLFFGSGTQLSVL.

The chain combines TRBV6-4 with TRBJ1-2; possible D gene TRBD1, 6 bases. V lost 9 bases, J lost 0 bases, and 11 bases lay in between. From germline, CDR1 is MRHNA and CDR2 SNTAGT. CDR3 length: 13 residues. CDR3 amino acids: CASRQGTNYGYTF. CDR3 coding DNA: TGTGCCAGTAGGCAGGGGACTAACTATGGCTACACCTTC.

The chain joins TRBV5-1 to TRBJ2-3, with 15 bases fitting TRBD2. Trimming removed 3 bases from V and 3 bases from J; junction bases left unmatched: 11. Germline CDR1 and CDR2: SGHRS and YFSETQ. The CDR3 contains 19 residues. This CDR3 reads CASSSFLRTSGGGTDTQYF. The CDR3 coding sequence is TGCGCCAGCAGCTCCTTTCTGCGGACTAGCGGGGGGGGAACAGATACGCAGTATTTT.